One T cell receptor (beta chain) is described in this entry. What it binds is not known. This CDR3 region has 16 residues. Germline lookup yields CDR1 MGHRA and CDR2 YSYEKL. V was cut by 2 bases and J by 2 bases, with 14 bases left in between. The data were obtained in a study of OX40 agonist ivuxolimab in advanced cancers. The table came from immunoSEQ multiplex PCR; TCRdb's copy has only in-frame clones and leaves some out. The table shows 60,000 to 70,000 clones, with around 87% occurring only once. Points from the study as a whole: Expanded clones belonging to CD8+ T cells outnumbered, on average, those of CD4+. At doses 0.1 to 3.0 mg/kg, CD4+ and CD8+ clones expanded.

Enrollment shut out patients with autoimmune disease history or systemic immunosuppression. The chain joins TRBV4-1 to TRBJ2-3, with D perhaps matching TRBD2 (6 bases). Sequenced material: CD4+ or CD8+ T cells sorted from blood, taken in a trial of the OX40 agonist ivuxolimab. The clonotype was recovered from an adult with an advanced solid tumor such as melanoma, head and neck, liver or kidney cancer. CDR3 nucleotide sequence: TGCGCCAGCAGCCAAAGGCGGGGAGTCGACACAGATACGCAGTATTTT. It specifies CASSQRRGVDTDTQYF.